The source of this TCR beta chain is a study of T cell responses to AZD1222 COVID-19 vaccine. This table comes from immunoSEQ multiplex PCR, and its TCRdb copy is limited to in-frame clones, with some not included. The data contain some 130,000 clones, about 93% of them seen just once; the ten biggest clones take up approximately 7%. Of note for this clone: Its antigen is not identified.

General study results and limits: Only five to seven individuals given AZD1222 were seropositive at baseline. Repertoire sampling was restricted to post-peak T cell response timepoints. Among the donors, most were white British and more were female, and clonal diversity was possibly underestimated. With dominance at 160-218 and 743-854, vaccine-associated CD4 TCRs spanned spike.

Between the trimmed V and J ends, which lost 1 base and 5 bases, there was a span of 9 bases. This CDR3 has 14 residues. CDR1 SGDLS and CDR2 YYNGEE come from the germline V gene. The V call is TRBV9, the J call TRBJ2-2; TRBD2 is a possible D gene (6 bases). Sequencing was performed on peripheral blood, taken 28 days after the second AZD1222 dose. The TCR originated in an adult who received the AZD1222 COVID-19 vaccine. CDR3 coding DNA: TGTGCCAGCAGCGTACATGGGGGGACCGGGGAGCTGTTTTTT. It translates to CASSVHGGTGELFF. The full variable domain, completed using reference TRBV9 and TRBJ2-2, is DSGVTQTPKHLITATGQRVTLRCSPRSGDLSVYWYQQSLDQGLQFLIQYYNGEERAKGNILERFSAQQFPDLHSELNLSSLELGDSALYFCASSVHGGTGELFFGEGSRLTVL.